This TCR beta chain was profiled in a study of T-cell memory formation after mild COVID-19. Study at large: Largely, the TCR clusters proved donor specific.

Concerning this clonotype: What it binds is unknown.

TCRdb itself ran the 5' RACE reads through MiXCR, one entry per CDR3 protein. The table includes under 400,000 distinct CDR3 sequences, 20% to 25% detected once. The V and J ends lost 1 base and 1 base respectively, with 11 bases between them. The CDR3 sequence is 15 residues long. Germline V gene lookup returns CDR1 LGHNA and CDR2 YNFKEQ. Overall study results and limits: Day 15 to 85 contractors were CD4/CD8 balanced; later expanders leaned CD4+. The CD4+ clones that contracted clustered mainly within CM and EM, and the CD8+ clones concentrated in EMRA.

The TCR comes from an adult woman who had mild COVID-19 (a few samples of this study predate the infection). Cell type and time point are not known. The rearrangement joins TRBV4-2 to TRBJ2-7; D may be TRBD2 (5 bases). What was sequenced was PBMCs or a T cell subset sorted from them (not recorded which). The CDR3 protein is CASSQGEKRSYEQYF. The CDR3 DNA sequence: TGTGCCAGCAGCCAAGGGGAGAAGAGATCCTACGAGCAGTACTTC.